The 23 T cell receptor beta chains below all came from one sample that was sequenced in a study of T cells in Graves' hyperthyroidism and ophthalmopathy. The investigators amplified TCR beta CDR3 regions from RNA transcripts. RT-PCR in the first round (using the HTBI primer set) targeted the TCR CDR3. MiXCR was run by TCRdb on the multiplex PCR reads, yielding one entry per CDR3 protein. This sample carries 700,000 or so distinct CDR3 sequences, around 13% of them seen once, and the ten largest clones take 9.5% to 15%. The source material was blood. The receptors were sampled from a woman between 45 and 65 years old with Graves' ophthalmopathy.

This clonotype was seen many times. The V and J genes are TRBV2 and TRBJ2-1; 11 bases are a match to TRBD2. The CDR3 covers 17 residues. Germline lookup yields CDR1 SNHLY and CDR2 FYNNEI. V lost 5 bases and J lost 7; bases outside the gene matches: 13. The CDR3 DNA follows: TGTGCCAGCAGTCCCCGAGGGACTAGCGGAGGGGGGAATGAGCAGTTCTTC. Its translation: CASSPRGTSGGGNEQFF. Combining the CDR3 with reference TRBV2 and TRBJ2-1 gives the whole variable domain EPEVTQTPSHQVTQMGQEVILRCVPISNHLYFYWYRQILGQKVEFLVSFYNNEISEKSEIFDDQFSVERPDGSNFTLKIRSTKLEDSAMYFCASSPRGTSGGGNEQFFGPGTRLTVL.

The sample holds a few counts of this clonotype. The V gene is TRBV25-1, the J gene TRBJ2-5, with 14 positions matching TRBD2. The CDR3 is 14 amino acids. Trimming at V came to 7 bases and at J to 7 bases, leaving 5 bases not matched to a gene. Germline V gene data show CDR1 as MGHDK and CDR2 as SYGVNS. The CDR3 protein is CASTGTSGSGTQYF. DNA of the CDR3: TGTGCCAGCACCGGGACTAGCGGGAGCGGGACCCAGTACTTC.

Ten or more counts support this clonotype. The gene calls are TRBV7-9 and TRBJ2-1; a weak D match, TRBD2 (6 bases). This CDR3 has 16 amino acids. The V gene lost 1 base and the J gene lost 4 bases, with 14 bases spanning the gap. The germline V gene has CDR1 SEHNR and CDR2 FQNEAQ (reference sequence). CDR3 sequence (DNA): TGTGCCAGCAGCTTAGATACGGGGGAGCTATACAATGAGCAGTTCTTC. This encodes CASSLDTGELYNEQFF.

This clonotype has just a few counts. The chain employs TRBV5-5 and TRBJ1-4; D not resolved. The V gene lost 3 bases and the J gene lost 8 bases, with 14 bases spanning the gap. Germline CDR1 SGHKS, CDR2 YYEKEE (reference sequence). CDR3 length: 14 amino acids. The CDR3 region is CASSSPAGSEKLFF. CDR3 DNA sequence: TGTGCCAGCAGCTCCCCCGCCGGAAGCGAAAAACTGTTTTTT.

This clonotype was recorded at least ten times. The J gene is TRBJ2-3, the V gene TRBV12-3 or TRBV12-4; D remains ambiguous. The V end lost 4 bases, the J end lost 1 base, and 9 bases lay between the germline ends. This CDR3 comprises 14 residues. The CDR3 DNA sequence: TGTGCCAGCAGTTCAAATAGGGGCACAGATACGCAGTATTTT. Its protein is CASSSNRGTDTQYF.

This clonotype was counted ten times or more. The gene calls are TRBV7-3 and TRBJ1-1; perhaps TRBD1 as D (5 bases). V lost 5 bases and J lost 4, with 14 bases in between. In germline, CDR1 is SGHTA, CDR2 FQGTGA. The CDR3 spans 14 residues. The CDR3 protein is CASSPQGGSTEAFF. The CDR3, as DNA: TGTGCCAGCAGCCCTCAGGGAGGGTCCACTGAAGCTTTCTTT.

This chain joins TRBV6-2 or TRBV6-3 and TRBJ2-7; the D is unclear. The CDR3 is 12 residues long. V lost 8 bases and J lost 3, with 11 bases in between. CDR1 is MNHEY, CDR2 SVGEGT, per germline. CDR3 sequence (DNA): TGTGCCAGCCCCGGGCTAGGCTACGAGCAGTACTTC. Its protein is CASPGLGYEQYF.

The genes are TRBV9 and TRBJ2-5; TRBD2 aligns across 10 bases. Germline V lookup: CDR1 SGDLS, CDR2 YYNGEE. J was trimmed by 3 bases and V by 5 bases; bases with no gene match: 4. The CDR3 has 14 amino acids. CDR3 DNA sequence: TGTGCCAGCAGTGGAGCGGGAGGGGAAGAGACCCAGTACTTC. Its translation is CASSGAGGEETQYF.

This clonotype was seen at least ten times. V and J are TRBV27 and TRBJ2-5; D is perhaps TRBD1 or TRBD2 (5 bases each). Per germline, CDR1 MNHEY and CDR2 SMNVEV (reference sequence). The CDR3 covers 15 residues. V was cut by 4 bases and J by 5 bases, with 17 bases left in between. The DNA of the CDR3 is TGTGCCAGCAGTTACCAAGGGACCTTCAGGGAGACCCAGTACTTC. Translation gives CASSYQGTFRETQYF.

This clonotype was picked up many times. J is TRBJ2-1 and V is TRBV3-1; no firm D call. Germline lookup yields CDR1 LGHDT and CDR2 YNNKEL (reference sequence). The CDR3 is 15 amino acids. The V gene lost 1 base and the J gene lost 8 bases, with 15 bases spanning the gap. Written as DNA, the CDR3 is TGTGCCAGCAGCCAAGGCGGATGGGATCGGGATGAGCAGTTCTTC. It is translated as CASSQGGWDRDEQFF.

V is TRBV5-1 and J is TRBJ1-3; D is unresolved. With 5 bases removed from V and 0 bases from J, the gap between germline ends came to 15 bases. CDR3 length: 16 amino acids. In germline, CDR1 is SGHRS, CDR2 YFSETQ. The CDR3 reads CASSRAPSGSGNTIYF. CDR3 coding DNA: TGCGCCAGCAGTCGCGCCCCCTCAGGCTCTGGAAACACCATATATTTT. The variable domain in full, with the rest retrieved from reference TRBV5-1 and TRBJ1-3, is KAGVTQTPRYLIKTRGQQVTLSCSPISGHRSVSWYQQTPGQGLQFLFEYFSETQRNKGNFPGRFSGRQFSNSRSEMNVSTLELGDSALYLCASSRAPSGSGNTIYFGEGSWLTVV.

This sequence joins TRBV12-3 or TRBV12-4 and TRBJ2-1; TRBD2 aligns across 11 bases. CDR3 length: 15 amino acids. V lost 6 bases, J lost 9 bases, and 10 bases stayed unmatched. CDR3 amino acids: CASSVTSGSNSEQFF. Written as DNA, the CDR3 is TGTGCCAGCAGCGTTACTAGCGGGAGTAATAGTGAGCAGTTCTTC.

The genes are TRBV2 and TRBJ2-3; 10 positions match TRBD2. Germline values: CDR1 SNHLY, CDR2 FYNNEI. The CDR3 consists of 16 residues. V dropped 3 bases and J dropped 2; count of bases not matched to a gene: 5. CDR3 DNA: TGTGCCAGCAGTGATGCGAGCGGGAGGGCCACAGATACGCAGTATTTT. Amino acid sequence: CASSDASGRATDTQYF.

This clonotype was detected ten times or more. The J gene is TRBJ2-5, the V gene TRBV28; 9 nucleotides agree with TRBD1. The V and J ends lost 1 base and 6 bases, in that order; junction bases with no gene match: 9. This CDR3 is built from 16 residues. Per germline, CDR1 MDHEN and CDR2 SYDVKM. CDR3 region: CASSLSSGYRGQTQYF. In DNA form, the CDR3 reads TGTGCCAGCAGTTTATCCTCCGGATACAGGGGGCAGACCCAGTACTTC.

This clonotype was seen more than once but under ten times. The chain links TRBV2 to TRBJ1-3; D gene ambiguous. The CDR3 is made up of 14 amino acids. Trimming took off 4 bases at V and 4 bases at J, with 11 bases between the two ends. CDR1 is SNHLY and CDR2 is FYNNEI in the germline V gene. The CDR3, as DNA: TGTGCCAGCAGTGGGGGTTCTTGGGGAAACACCATATATTTT. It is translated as CASSGGSWGNTIYF. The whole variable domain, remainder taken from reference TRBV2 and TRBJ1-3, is EPEVTQTPSHQVTQMGQEVILRCVPISNHLYFYWYRQILGQKVEFLVSFYNNEISEKSEIFDDQFSVERPDGSNFTLKIRSTKLEDSAMYFCASSGGSWGNTIYFGEGSWLTVV.

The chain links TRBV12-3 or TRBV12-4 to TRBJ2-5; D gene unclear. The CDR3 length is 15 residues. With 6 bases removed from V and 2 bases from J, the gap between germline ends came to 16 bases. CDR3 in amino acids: CASSPGAVLQETQYF. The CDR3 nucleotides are TGTGCCAGCAGCCCCGGCGCAGTGCTACAAGAGACCCAGTACTTC.

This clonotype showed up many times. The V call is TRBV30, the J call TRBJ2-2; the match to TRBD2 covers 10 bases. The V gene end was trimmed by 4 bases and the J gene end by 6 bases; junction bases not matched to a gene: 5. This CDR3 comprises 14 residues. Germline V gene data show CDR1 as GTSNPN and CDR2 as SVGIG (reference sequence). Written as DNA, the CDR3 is TGTGCCTGGACTAGCGGGAGATGGGCCGGGGAGCTGTTTTTT. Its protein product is CAWTSGRWAGELFF.

The CDR3 coding sequence is TGTGCCTCCTCAAGCCCTCCGGGACAGGGACGAGGGGGCAATCAGCCCCAGCATTTT. Residues: CASSSPPGQGRGGNQPQHF. This rearrangement joins TRBV19 to TRBJ1-5; 9 nucleotides agree with TRBD1. The CDR3 spans 19 residues. V shed 11 bases, J shed 2 bases, and the junction held 22 bases outside the gene matches. The germline gives CDR1 LNHDA, CDR2 SQIVND (reference sequence).

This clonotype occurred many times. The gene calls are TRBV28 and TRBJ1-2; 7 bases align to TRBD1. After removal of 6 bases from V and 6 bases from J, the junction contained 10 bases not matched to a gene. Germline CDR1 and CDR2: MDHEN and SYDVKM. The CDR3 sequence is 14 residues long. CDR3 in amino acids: CASRVGTEVDGYTF. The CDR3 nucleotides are TGTGCCAGCAGGGTCGGGACAGAGGTCGATGGCTACACCTTC.

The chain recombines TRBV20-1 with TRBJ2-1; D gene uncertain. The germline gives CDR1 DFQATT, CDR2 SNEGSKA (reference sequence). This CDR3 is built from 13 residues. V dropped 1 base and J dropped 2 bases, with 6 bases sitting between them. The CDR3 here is CSARVRAYNEQFF. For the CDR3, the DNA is TGCAGTGCTAGAGTCCGGGCCTACAATGAGCAGTTCTTC.

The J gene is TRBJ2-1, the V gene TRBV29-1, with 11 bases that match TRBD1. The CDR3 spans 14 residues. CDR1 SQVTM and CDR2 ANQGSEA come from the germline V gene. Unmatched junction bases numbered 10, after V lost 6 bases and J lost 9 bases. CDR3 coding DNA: TGCAGCGTGACTACCGGGACAGGGGGGAGTGAGCAGTTCTTC. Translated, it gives CSVTTGTGGSEQFF.

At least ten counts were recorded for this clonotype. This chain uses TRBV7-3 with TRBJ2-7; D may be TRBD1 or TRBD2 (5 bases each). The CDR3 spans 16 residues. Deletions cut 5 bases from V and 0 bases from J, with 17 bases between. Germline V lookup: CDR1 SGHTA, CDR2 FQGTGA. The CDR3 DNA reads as TGTGCCAGCAGCCTAATTGGGACGCAGAGCTCCTACGAGCAGTACTTC. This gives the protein CASSLIGTQSSYEQYF.

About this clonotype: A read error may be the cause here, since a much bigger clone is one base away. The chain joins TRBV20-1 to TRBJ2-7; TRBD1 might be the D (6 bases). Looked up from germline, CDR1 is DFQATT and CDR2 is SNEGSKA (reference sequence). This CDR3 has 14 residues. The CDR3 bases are TGCAGAGGGCACCGGGACACAGGCTCCTACGAGCAGTACTTC. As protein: CRGHRDTGSYEQYF.